The 9 T cell receptor beta chains below all came from one sample that was sequenced in a study of Ad26.COV2.S vaccination and SARS-CoV-2 variants. The treatment here: some 20 received Ad26.COV2.S at low or high dose, single or two shots; about five received placebo; per-sample allocation not given. After the first vaccine or placebo injection, samples were drawn on day 63. The repertoire was sequenced with immunoSEQ multiplex PCR; TCRdb's copy has only in-frame clones and lacks some. Of 350,000 to 450,000 clones in the sample, 85% were seen once. The sequencing here drew on peripheral blood, taken in a trial of Ad26.COV2.S vaccine versus placebo. All receptors derive from a person between 18 and 59 years old who received the Ad26.COV2.S COVID-19 vaccine or a placebo.

The chain uses TRBV28 and TRBJ1-6, with D possibly matching TRBD1 (5 bases). Germline loops: CDR1 MDHEN, CDR2 SYDVKM. The CDR3 has 14 residues. The V end lost 6 bases, the J end lost 9 bases, and 15 bases lay between the germline ends. The CDR3 is CASSPGQGASPLHF. Written as DNA, the CDR3 is TGTGCCAGCAGCCCCGGTCAGGGCGCTTCACCCCTCCACTTT. Complete variable domain (other parts from reference TRBV28 and TRBJ1-6): DVKVTQSSRYLVKRTGEKVFLECVQDMDHENMFWYRQDPGLGLRLIYFSYDVKMKEKGDIPEGYSVSREKKERFSLILESASTNQTSMYLCASSPGQGASPLHFGNGTRLTVT.

A note on this clone: This CDR3 is also generated by other DNA sequences in the sample. The gene calls are TRBV7-2 and TRBJ2-7, with D perhaps matching TRBD1 (6 bases). This CDR3 is built from 14 residues. Germline V gives CDR1 SGHTA, CDR2 FQGNSA. V lost 2 bases, J lost 1 base, and 9 bases lay in between. CDR3 bases: TGTGCCAGCAGCTTAAGGCAGGGGTCCTACGAGCAGTACTTC. Its translation: CASSLRQGSYEQYF.

The chain carries TRBV6-6 and TRBJ2-1, with TRBD1 identical over 10 bases. CDR3 length: 15 residues. With 5 bases clipped from V and 5 bases from J, the junction kept 6 bases outside the gene matches. Germline CDR1 reads MNHNY; CDR2 reads SVGAGI (reference sequence). The CDR3 spells CASSRQGAPNNEQFF. The CDR3 DNA is TGTGCCAGCAGTCGACAGGGGGCGCCTAACAATGAGCAGTTCTTC.

The genes are TRBV10-3 and TRBJ1-1; D is ambiguous. Between the trimmed V and J ends, which lost 4 bases and 1 base, there was a span of 10 bases. Looked up from germline, CDR1 is ENHRY and CDR2 is SYGVKD. The CDR3 spans 14 residues. This chain's CDR3 is CAISAAVQNTEAFF. The CDR3 coding sequence is TGTGCCATCAGTGCGGCAGTCCAGAACACTGAAGCTTTCTTT.

The V gene is TRBV5-6, the J gene TRBJ1-1; D unresolved. The CDR3 runs 14 residues. V lost 0 bases, J lost 0 bases, and 6 bases lay in between. CDR1 SGHDT and CDR2 YYEEEE come from the germline V gene. CDR3 DNA: TGTGCCAGCAGCTTGGGCAGTGTGAACACTGAAGCTTTCTTT. Its protein product is CASSLGSVNTEAFF.

The chain employs TRBV21-1 and TRBJ2-3; the table's D gene call, TRBD2, was not cross checked with the DNA. TRBV21-1 is a documented pseudogene. The CDR3 loop spans 16 amino acids. This chain's CDR3 is CASSKRQAETTDTQYF. The CDR3 DNA reads TGTGCCAGCAGCAAAAGGCAAGCGGAGACCACAGATACGCAGTATTTT.

The chain is built from TRBV19 and TRBJ1-1; 8 bases align to TRBD1. V was pared by 7 bases and J by 6 bases, with 13 bases of the junction left unmatched. Germline CDR1 LNHDA, CDR2 SQIVND (reference sequence). The CDR3 is 15 residues long. CDR3 residues: CASNHGQGSASEAFF. The CDR3 bases are TGTGCCAGTAACCACGGACAGGGTTCGGCGTCTGAAGCTTTCTTT. Looking up the rest from reference TRBV19 and TRBJ1-1 gives the full variable domain: DGGITQSPKYLFRKEGQNVTLSCEQNLNHDAMYWYRQDPGQGLRLIYYSQIVNDFQKGDIAEGYSVSREKKESFPLTVTSAQKNPTAFYLCASNHGQGSASEAFFGQGTRLTVV.

The chain has TRBV2 and TRBJ2-5; no definite D call. Germline lookup yields CDR1 SNHLY and CDR2 FYNNEI. This CDR3 region has 12 residues. Trimming pared 3 bases from V and 2 bases from J, leaving 4 bases between. DNA for the CDR3: TGTGCCAGCAGTGACAGTCAAGAGACCCAGTACTTC. Translated, it gives CASSDSQETQYF. The whole variable domain, remainder taken from reference TRBV2 and TRBJ2-5, is EPEVTQTPSHQVTQMGQEVILRCVPISNHLYFYWYRQILGQKVEFLVSFYNNEISEKSEIFDDQFSVERPDGSNFTLKIRSTKLEDSAMYFCASSDSQETQYFGPGTRLLVL.

V is TRBV18 and J is TRBJ1-1, with TRBD1 as a possible D gene (6 bases). The CDR3 consists of 16 residues. Germline CDR1 reads KGHSH; CDR2 reads LQKENI. With 3 bases removed from V and 4 bases from J, the gap between germline ends came to 18 bases. The DNA of the CDR3 is TGTGCCAGCTCACCGGATCGGTTGGGGGGGCTCACTGAAGCTTTCTTT. Protein: CASSPDRLGGLTEAFF.